Listed here is a single T cell receptor (beta chain). A much larger clone differs by one base, so this may be a read error. Unsorted whole blood supplied the RNA, and germline DNA was extracted too. A constant-region primer served to make TCR beta cDNA from roughly 460 ng total RNA. The TCR beta library was amplified through three nested multiplex PCR rounds in a modified ARM-PCR procedure. The first two PCR rounds used TRBV1-TRBV30 primers with a Cbeta primer, roughly 10 cycles each. Each CDR3 protein is one row after TCRdb ran MiXCR on the multiplex PCR reads. Of 180,000 or so distinct CDR3 sequences in the sample, about 60% were seen once. The V gene's germline CDR1 is SGHDN and CDR2 FVKESK. The CDR3 has 13 amino acids. This specimen comes from a study of tumor-infiltrating lymphocytes in primary liver carcinoma. For the study at large: Tumor lesions were T1-T3 N0M0 and spanned about 4.2 to 10 cm. Samples yielded about 3.5 to 7.5 million productive TCRbeta reads, similar across tissue types.

This TCR came from a man aged 40-50 years with primary liver carcinoma and hepatitis B virus infection. V is TRBV14 and J is TRBJ2-5; 7 bases fit TRBD1. Source material: peripheral blood. CDR3 in amino acids: CAGSLGQLETQYF. CDR3 coding DNA: TGTGCCGGCAGCCTGGGACAGTTAGAGACCCAGTACTTC.